The 32 T cell receptor beta chains given below trace back to one sample, sequenced in a study of shared clonotypes between healthy human individuals. Measured with immunoSEQ multiplex PCR; TCRdb has only the in-frame clones, and not every one. In the table there are about 520,000 clones, over 70% of which are singletons. The source material was PBMCs. The source of these receptors is a woman aged 40 to 49 in good health. Some clones in this sample may be carry-over from other donors' samples.

Details on this clone: A read error may produce the germline difference seen at one junction end. The rearrangement joins TRBV28 to TRBJ1-1; TRBD1 is a possible D gene (6 bases). Germline values: CDR1 MDHEN, CDR2 SYDVKM. This CDR3 comprises 13 residues. The CDR3 spells CASSTPGPAGVSF. CDR3 in DNA: TGTGCCAGCAGCACGCCAGGGCCCGCAGGGGTTTCCTTT.

As regards this clone: This may arise from a read error, as a much more abundant clone is one base away. The chain uses TRBV6-1 and TRBJ2-1; TRBD1 might be the D (6 bases). Germline lookup yields CDR1 MNHNS and CDR2 SASEGT. There are 15 residues in the CDR3. As DNA, the CDR3 is TGTACCAGCAGTGAACCCTCACAGGGCTACAATGAGCAGTTCTTC. This gives the protein CTSSEPSQGYNEQFF.

The chain recombines TRBV7-8 with TRBJ2-1; TRBD2 matches at 8 bases. The CDR3 spans 16 residues. Germline values: CDR1 SGHVS, CDR2 FQNEAQ. V lost 1 base and J lost 10; bases outside the gene matches: 12. The CDR3 reads CASSLGSGLAGREQFF. The CDR3, as DNA: TGTGCCAGCAGCTTAGGGTCCGGACTAGCAGGCAGGGAGCAGTTCTTC.

This chain connects TRBV29-1 to TRBJ2-5; no clear D. The germline V gene encodes CDR1 SQVTM and CDR2 ANQGSEA. V lost 1 base to trimming and J lost 2 bases, with 14 bases between them. CDR3 length equals 15 residues. CDR3 protein: CSVEGGRRRQETQYF. CDR3 in DNA: TGCAGCGTTGAAGGAGGCCGGAGAAGACAAGAGACCCAGTACTTC. The complete variable domain, with remaining parts taken from reference TRBV29-1 and TRBJ2-5, reads SAVISQKPSRDICQRGTSLTIQCQVDSQVTMMFWYRQQPGQSLTLIATANQGSEATYESGFVIDKFPISRPNLTFSTLTVSNMSPEDSSIYLCSVEGGRRRQETQYFGPGTRLLVL.

The V and J genes are TRBV6-6 and TRBJ1-5; D remains unclear. This CDR3 is built from 15 residues. V was pared by 0 bases and J by 4 bases, with 10 bases between. In germline, CDR1 is MNHNY, CDR2 SVGAGI (reference sequence). The CDR3 spells CASSYSFGGNQPQHF. The CDR3 nucleotides are TGTGCCAGCAGTTACTCGTTTGGAGGGAATCAGCCCCAGCATTTT.

This clone was detected only a few times. The chain is built from TRBV30 and TRBJ2-1, with TRBD2 as a possible D gene (7 bases). Germline CDR1 reads GTSNPN; CDR2 reads SVGIG (reference sequence). CDR3 size: 15 residues. V was cut by 5 bases and J by 12 bases, with 26 bases left in between. CDR3 nucleotides: TGTGCCTGGTTCCCCCCGGGCGGGGCGCGGGGGCTGCAGTTCTTC. The encoded protein is CAWFPPGGARGLQFF.

This chain uses TRBV5-4 with TRBJ2-1, with D perhaps TRBD1 (5 bases). The CDR3 extends over 17 amino acids. Germline V CDR1 and CDR2: SGHNT, YYREEE (reference sequence). Trimming cost V 0 bases and J 4 bases, with 17 bases left between them. DNA of the CDR3: TGTGCCAGCAGCTTGGTGTTGGACACGATGACATACAATGAGCAGTTCTTC. Translated: CASSLVLDTMTYNEQFF.

The chain combines TRBV30 with TRBJ2-7; TRBD2 matches at 12 bases. The CDR3 is 18 amino acids. Germline trimming cut 0 bases from V and 3 bases from J; bases unmatched to any gene: 12. Germline-derived CDR1 and CDR2 are GTSNPN and SVGIG (reference sequence). CDR3 region: CAWSVRGPRLAGVYEQYF. In DNA, the CDR3 is TGTGCCTGGAGTGTACGGGGGCCCCGACTAGCGGGAGTCTACGAGCAGTACTTC.

This chain uses TRBV12-5 with TRBJ2-3; 11 bases are a match to TRBD2. From germline, CDR1 is LGHNT and CDR2 FRNRAP. Germline trimming cut 6 bases from V and 6 bases from J; bases unmatched to any gene: 11. This CDR3 is built from 16 residues. The CDR3 sequence is CASGTGTSGPGDTQYF. CDR3 coding DNA: TGTGCTAGTGGGACAGGGACTAGCGGACCCGGGGATACGCAGTATTTT.

This clone has a handful of counts. V gene TRBV6-1 combines with J gene TRBJ1-5; D is unclear. Germline CDR1 MNHNS, CDR2 SASEGT. V was trimmed by 2 bases and J by 9 bases, leaving 11 bases between them. This CDR3 is 13 amino acids long. CDR3 protein: CASSELGLGPQHF. The CDR3 DNA follows: TGTGCCAGCAGTGAATTGGGTTTGGGGCCCCAGCATTTT.

The V gene is TRBV12-5, the J gene TRBJ2-5; TRBD2 agrees at 7 bases. The CDR3 covers 15 residues. Germline V gene sequence: CDR1 LGHNT, CDR2 FRNRAP. J gave up 2 bases and V 6 bases, and 9 bases lay outside the gene matches. CDR3 sequence reads: CASGTGEGLQETQYF. CDR3 DNA sequence: TGTGCTAGTGGCACCGGGGAGGGACTACAAGAGACCCAGTACTTC.

This clone showed up many times. Within the sample, other DNA sequences also encode this same CDR3. The chain has TRBV18 and TRBJ2-3; D is possibly TRBD1 or TRBD2 (5 bases each). V lost 1 base and J lost 4, with 21 bases in between. CDR1 and CDR2 (germline): KGHSH, LQKENI. The CDR3 length is 18 residues. CDR3 DNA sequence: TGTGCCAGCTCACCACTTCCTGGGACGACGGGCCGGGCAGATACGCAGTATTTT. The encoded protein is CASSPLPGTTGRADTQYF.

The chain joins TRBV19 to TRBJ2-7; 9 positions match TRBD2. V was pared by 4 bases and J by 3 bases, with 10 bases of the junction left unmatched. This CDR3 comprises 16 residues. The germline V gene encodes CDR1 LNHDA and CDR2 SQIVND (reference sequence). CDR3 DNA: TGTGCCAGTAGTAGGCTAGCGGGGACTGAACTCTACGAGCAGTACTTC. This translates into CASSRLAGTELYEQYF.

This chain uses TRBV5-6 with TRBJ2-3, with 9 bases fitting TRBD1. CDR3 length: 15 amino acids. Germline assignment: CDR1 SGHDT and CDR2 YYEEEE. V dropped 0 bases and J dropped 8; count of bases not matched to a gene: 7. The CDR3 loop reads CASSLGTGVGSTQYF. CDR3 nucleotides: TGTGCCAGCAGCTTGGGGACAGGGGTTGGTAGTACGCAGTATTTT.

As DNA, the CDR3 is TGTGCCAGCAGCTTGGCTGGGGGAATGAGCACAGATACGCAGTATTTT. The encoded protein is CASSLAGGMSTDTQYF. The chain recombines TRBV5-4 with TRBJ2-3; D tentatively fits TRBD1 or TRBD2 (5 bases each). The germline V gene encodes CDR1 SGHNT and CDR2 YYREEE (reference sequence). V shed 0 bases and J shed 0 bases, with 11 bases lying between them. The CDR3 covers 16 residues.

This clone was detected only once. The genes are TRBV28 and TRBJ2-7, with D hard to call. The germline V gene encodes CDR1 MDHEN and CDR2 SYDVKM. V lost 6 bases to trimming and J lost 3 bases, with 9 bases between them. The CDR3 loop spans 12 amino acids. CDR3 sequence: CASRSGGYEQYF. CDR3 nucleotides: TGTGCCAGCAGGTCGGGTGGCTACGAGCAGTACTTC.

In DNA, the CDR3 is TGTGCCAGCAGCTTAGGGGGACGGAACTACAATGAGCAGTTCTTC. Protein: CASSLGGRNYNEQFF. The V call is TRBV11-2, the J call TRBJ2-1; D is possibly TRBD1 or TRBD2 (5 bases each). CDR1 and CDR2 (germline): SGHAT, FQNNGV. This CDR3 is built from 15 residues. The V end was cut by 1 base, the J end by 3 bases, with 10 bases between.

The chain joins TRBV7-9 to TRBJ1-2; D is perhaps TRBD1 (5 bases). Germline CDR1 and CDR2: SEHNR and FQNEAQ (reference sequence). Trimming stripped 1 base from V and 4 bases from J, with 10 bases between. The CDR3 is 14 residues long. The CDR3, as DNA: TGTGCCAGCAGCTTAGAGGAGGGGATCTATGGCTACACCTTC. It encodes CASSLEEGIYGYTF.

This clone was picked up a small number of times. The chain carries TRBV7-2 and TRBJ2-7; 9 bases are a match to TRBD2. With V trimmed by 5 bases and J by 6 bases, 11 bases remained unmatched. Per germline, CDR1 SGHTA and CDR2 FQGNSA. There are 15 residues in the CDR3. The CDR3 bases are TGTGCCAGCAGCCCCCTGAGGCGGGAGGGAAGCGAGCAGTACTTC. Residues: CASSPLRREGSEQYF.

The rearrangement joins TRBV19 to TRBJ2-2; perhaps D is TRBD1 or TRBD2 (5 bases each). The length of the CDR3 is 15 residues. The germline V gene encodes CDR1 LNHDA and CDR2 SQIVND (reference sequence). Trimming removed 4 bases from V and 7 bases from J, with 16 bases in between. CDR3 in amino acids: CASSNPGRKIGELFF. The DNA for the CDR3 is TGTGCCAGTAGTAATCCGGGACGAAAAATCGGGGAGCTGTTTTTT.

The genes are TRBV30 and TRBJ2-3, with TRBD2 identical over 12 bases. Germline CDR1 reads GTSNPN; CDR2 reads SVGIG (reference sequence). This CDR3 contains 15 residues. The junction had 1 base not matched to a gene; V was cut back by 3 bases and J by 0 bases. For the CDR3, the DNA is TGTGCCTGGAGGGGGACTAGCGGGAGCACAGATACGCAGTATTTT. It is translated as CAWRGTSGSTDTQYF. The variable domain in full, completed from reference TRBV30 and TRBJ2-3, reads SQTIHQWPATLVQPVGSPLSLECTVEGTSNPNLYWYRQAAGRGLQLLFYSVGIGQISSEVPQNLSASRPQDRQFILSSKKLLLSDSGFYLCAWRGTSGSTDTQYFGPGTRLTVL.

CDR3 coding DNA: TGTGCCAGCAGTGAAGAGGAGACAGCTATCTCCTACGAGCAGTACTTC. This gives the protein CASSEEETAISYEQYF. The chain combines TRBV6-1 with TRBJ2-7, with D possibly matching TRBD1 (5 bases). There are 16 residues in the CDR3. Germline loops: CDR1 MNHNS, CDR2 SASEGT. With 1 base removed from V and 0 bases from J, the gap between germline ends came to 13 bases.

J is TRBJ2-2 and V is TRBV5-4; 9 bases are a match to TRBD2. This CDR3 region has 17 residues. Germline CDR1 reads SGHNT; CDR2 reads YYREEE (reference sequence). V shed 4 bases, J shed 7 bases, and the junction held 14 bases outside the gene matches. Here the CDR3 DNA reads TGTGCCAGCAGCGGGACCTTGGGCGGGAGGGCCGTCGGGGAGCTGTTTTTT. Protein sequence: CASSGTLGGRAVGELFF.

As to this clone: A far larger clone is a single base away, which makes a read error likely. The chain uses TRBV27 and TRBJ2-5; D unresolved. V was pared by 6 bases and J by 5 bases, with 22 bases between. This CDR3 is 16 amino acids long. The germline CDR1 and CDR2 sequences are MNHEY and SMNVEV (reference sequence). The CDR3 is CASRFEPMEIRETQYF. In DNA form, the CDR3 reads TGTGCCAGCAGATTCGAGCCGATGGAGATCCGGGAGACCCAGTACTTC.

The CDR3 protein is CASSKAEGYYGYTF. For the CDR3, the DNA is TGCGCCAGCAGTAAGGCAGAAGGATACTATGGCTACACCTTC. This chain joins TRBV5-1 and TRBJ1-2; D not resolved. The CDR3 extends over 14 amino acids. V was pared by 5 bases and J by 3 bases, with 14 bases between. CDR1 and CDR2 (germline): SGHRS, YFSETQ.

Comments on this clone: This likely reflects a read error, since a far larger clone is one base away. This chain links TRBV6-1 with TRBJ2-6; D is perhaps TRBD1 or TRBD2 (5 bases each). Germline CDR1 and CDR2: MNHNS and SASEGT. The CDR3 extends over 16 amino acids. The CDR3 loop reads CASSELDFSGANVQTF. The CDR3 DNA sequence: TGTGCCAGCAGTGAATTGGACTTCTCTGGGGCCAACGTCCAGACTTTC.

This chain uses TRBV29-1 with TRBJ2-3; 7 positions match TRBD2. The CDR3 extends over 15 amino acids. Germline assignment: CDR1 SQVTM and CDR2 ANQGSEA. V dropped 3 bases and J dropped 0; count of bases not matched to a gene: 6. The CDR3 DNA reads TGCAGCGTTGAGGGGGGGAGTACTAGCACAGATACGCAGTATTTT. Translated: CSVEGGSTSTDTQYF.

This chain links TRBV28 with TRBJ1-2, with D tentatively TRBD1 (5 bases). The CDR3 sequence is 14 residues long. Germline V gene data show CDR1 as MDHEN and CDR2 as SYDVKM. Deletions cut 1 base from V and 8 bases from J, with 14 bases between. In nucleotides, the CDR3 is TGTGCCAGCAGTTTATTCCGGGCAGGGAAGGGCTACACCTTC. It yields the protein CASSLFRAGKGYTF.

A remark on this clone: A far larger clone is only one base removed, so a read error is likely. Other DNA sequences of this sample code for an identical CDR3. The J gene is TRBJ1-5, the V gene TRBV18; TRBD1 agrees at 7 bases. Losses at the gene ends were 5 bases for V and 10 bases for J; bases not matched to a gene: 14. Germline CDR1 is KGHSH and CDR2 is LQKENI. The CDR3 is made up of 15 amino acids. The CDR3 DNA reads as TGTGCCAGCTCAGCTGAGGTCGACAGGGCAGGTCCCCAGCATTTT. This codes for CASSAEVDRAGPQHF.

This clone was observed a handful of times. The chain joins TRBV7-8 to TRBJ2-7; D perhaps matches TRBD1 (5 bases). The CDR3 runs 13 residues. CDR1 is SGHVS, CDR2 FQNEAQ, per germline. Trimming left V 5 bases short and J 3 bases short, with 11 bases between. The CDR3 protein is CASSQRTLYEQYF. The CDR3, as DNA: TGTGCCAGCAGCCAAAGGACACTCTACGAGCAGTACTTC.

The gene calls are TRBV7-8 and TRBJ2-2; a weak D match, TRBD1 (5 bases). The germline V and J ends were trimmed by 5 bases and 6 bases, with 16 bases remaining between them. The germline CDR1 and CDR2 sequences are SGHVS and FQNEAQ. The CDR3 runs 15 residues. CDR3 amino acids: CASSPRVGGAGELFF. CDR3 nucleotides: TGTGCCAGCAGCCCCAGGGTGGGCGGCGCCGGGGAGCTGTTTTTT. The full variable domain, its missing parts supplied by reference TRBV7-8 and TRBJ2-2, is GAGVSQSPRYKVAKRGQDVALRCDPISGHVSLFWYQQALGQGPEFLTYFQNEAQLDKSGLPSDRFFAERPEGSVSTLKIQRTQQEDSAVYLCASSPRVGGAGELFFGEGSRLTVL.

The chain carries TRBV11-2 and TRBJ2-1; 8 nucleotides match TRBD2. There are 15 residues in the CDR3. With 1 base clipped from V and 4 bases from J, the junction kept 3 bases outside the gene matches. Germline CDR1 and CDR2: SGHAT and FQNNGV. The CDR3 bases are TGTGCCAGCAGCTTAGTAGCGGGAACTTACAATGAGCAGTTCTTC. Its translation: CASSLVAGTYNEQFF.